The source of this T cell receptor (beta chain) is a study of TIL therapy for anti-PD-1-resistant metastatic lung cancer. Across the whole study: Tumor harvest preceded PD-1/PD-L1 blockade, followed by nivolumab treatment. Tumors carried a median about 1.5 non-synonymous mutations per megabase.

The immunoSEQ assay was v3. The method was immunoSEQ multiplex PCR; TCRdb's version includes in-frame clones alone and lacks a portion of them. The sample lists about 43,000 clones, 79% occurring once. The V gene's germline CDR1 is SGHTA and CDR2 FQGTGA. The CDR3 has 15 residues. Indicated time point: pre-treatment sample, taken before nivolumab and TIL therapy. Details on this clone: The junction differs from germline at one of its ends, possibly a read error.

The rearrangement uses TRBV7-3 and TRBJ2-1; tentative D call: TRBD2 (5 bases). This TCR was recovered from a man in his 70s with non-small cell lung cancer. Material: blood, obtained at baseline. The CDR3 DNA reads TGTGCCAGCAGCCCGGAACTAGTGGAGGTAAATGGGCAGTTCTTC. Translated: CASSPELVEVNGQFF.